This TCR beta chain was obtained from a study of beta chain features in type 1 diabetes. The investigators reverse transcribed all of the isolated RNA, so they sequenced expressed TCRB transcripts. The assay was immunoSEQ multiplex PCR, and TCRdb's table has in-frame clones only and misses some. Of roughly 150,000 clones listed, less than 9.5% were seen once; the top ten hold 0.94%. The CDR3 is 13 amino acids. Germline CDR1 LGHNA, CDR2 YSLEER. V was pared by 6 bases and J by 3 bases, with 11 bases between. Findings of the study overall: Type 1 diabetes patients had moderately but significantly shorter TCRB CDR3s in all four CD4+ subsets.

In this sample, this clone turned up a few times. The antigen is not known. This chain connects TRBV4-3 to TRBJ1-2; unclear D gene. The clonotype comes from a middle-aged woman with type 1 diabetes. Sequenced: central memory CD4+ T cells from blood. The CDR3 is CASSQNLDYGYTF. In DNA form, the CDR3 reads TGCGCCAGCAGTCAAAATCTTGACTATGGCTACACCTTC.